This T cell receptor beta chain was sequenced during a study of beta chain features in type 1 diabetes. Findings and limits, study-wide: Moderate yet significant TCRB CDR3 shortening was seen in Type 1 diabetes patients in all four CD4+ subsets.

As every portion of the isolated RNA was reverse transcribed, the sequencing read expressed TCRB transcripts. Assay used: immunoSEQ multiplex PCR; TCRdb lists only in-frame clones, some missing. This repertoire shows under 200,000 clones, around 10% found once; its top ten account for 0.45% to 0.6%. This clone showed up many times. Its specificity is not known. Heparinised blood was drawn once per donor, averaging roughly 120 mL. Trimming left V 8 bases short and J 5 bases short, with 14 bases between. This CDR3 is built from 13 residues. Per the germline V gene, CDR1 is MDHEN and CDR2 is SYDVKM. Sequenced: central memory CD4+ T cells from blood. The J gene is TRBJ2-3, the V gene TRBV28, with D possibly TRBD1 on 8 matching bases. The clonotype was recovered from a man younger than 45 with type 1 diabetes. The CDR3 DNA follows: TGTGCCAGCTCAGGGGGCGGGGGAGATACGCAGTATTTT. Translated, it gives CASSGGGGDTQYF.